These T cell receptor beta chains were read from a single sample in a study of identical twins. MiXCR, applied by TCRdb to the 5' RACE reads, yields one record per CDR3 protein. Counted here are hundreds of thousands of distinct CDR3 sequences, approximately 9% occurring once; the ten biggest clones make up 0.8% to 1%. The sample also formed part of further work on yellow fever vaccine responses in identical twins.

Sequences were obtained from PBMCs. These receptors originate from a woman between 18 and 30 years old in good health. CDR3s include the opening cysteine and the closing phenylalanine or tryptophan. D genes are given only for firm matches. Size tells how often a clone was seen (once, few, many) or the class of an expanded clone, and some rows leave it out.

TRBJ1-1 | TRBV12-3/TRBV12-4 | NA | few | TGTGCCAGCAGTTTAGGGGAGGGACTGAACACTGAAGCTTTCTTT | CASSLGEGLNTEAFF
TRBJ2-6 | TRBV30 | NA | once | TGTGCCTGCGCAGGGAACTCTGGGGCCAACGTCCTGACTTTC | CACAGNSGANVLTF
TRBJ1-2 | TRBV28 | NA | NA | TGTGCCAGCATGACAGGAAACTATGGCTACACCTTC | CASMTGNYGYTF
TRBJ2-7 | TRBV20-1 | TRBD2 | few | TGCAGTGCTAGATTCCCGGGACTAGCGGGGTACGAGCAGTACTTC | CSARFPGLAGYEQYF
TRBJ2-5 | TRBV5-1 | NA | few | TGCGCCAGCAGCTTGCGAAGGGAAGAGACCCAGTACTTC | CASSLRREETQYF
TRBJ2-7 | TRBV4-1 | NA | few | TGCGCCAGCAGCCAATTAGGGACCCGGGGGAACGAGCAGTACTTC | CASSQLGTRGNEQYF
TRBJ2-7 | TRBV4-1 | TRBD1 | few | TGCGCCAGCAGCCAAGAAAGGGGACAGGGGTACGAGCAGTACTTC | CASSQERGQGYEQYF
TRBJ2-7 | TRBV4-3 | NA | few | TGCGCCAGCAGCCAAGATTGGCTTCGGGACGAGCAGTACTTC | CASSQDWLRDEQYF
TRBJ2-1 | TRBV11-2 | TRBD2 | few | TGTGCCAGCAGCTTGGGGACTAGCGGGACTACCTACAATGAGCAGTTCTTC | CASSLGTSGTTYNEQFF
TRBJ2-1 | TRBV29-1 | NA | NA | TGCAGCGCTCTTAGGGCAGCGTACAATGAGCAGTTCTTC | CSALRAAYNEQFF
TRBJ2-3 | TRBV4-2 | NA | few | TGTGCCAGCAGCCAAGAAGGAGACTCCACAGATACGCAGTATTTT | CASSQEGDSTDTQYF
TRBJ2-7 | TRBV5-6 | NA | NA | TGTGCCAGCAGCTTGGCGGAGCAAGATCCCCACATAACCTACGAGCAGTACTTC | CASSLAEQDPHITYEQYF
TRBJ2-7 | TRBV19 | NA | NA | TGTGCCAGTGGAGAGGGGACTCCGGCTTACGAGCAGTACTTC | CASGEGTPAYEQYF
TRBJ2-7 | TRBV6-5 | TRBD2 | NA | TGTGCCAGCAGTTACCTTCCAGCGGGAGTATCTCTCTCCTACGAGCAGTACTTC | CASSYLPAGVSLSYEQYF
TRBJ1-2 | TRBV3-1 | NA | few | TGTGCCAGCAGCCAAGCAGACCGGACGGGATATGGCTACACCTTC | CASSQADRTGYGYTF
TRBJ2-1 | TRBV7-9 | NA | many | TGTGCCAGCAGCTTAGTGAGGACAGCGACTTACAATGAGCAGTTCTTC | CASSLVRTATYNEQFF
TRBJ1-1 | TRBV7-3 | NA | few | TGTGCCAGCAGCTTATCAGATTTTAACACTGAAGCTTTCTTT | CASSLSDFNTEAFF
TRBJ2-1 | TRBV7-8 | TRBD2 | NA | TGTGCCAGCAGCTCTTCTAGCGGGGGGGCAGAGTTCTTC | CASSSSSGGAEFF
TRBJ2-2 | TRBV11-2 | TRBD2 | few | TGTGCCAGCAGCTTAGTGCGGGGGGGAGTCGGGGAGCTGTTTTTT | CASSLVRGGVGELFF
TRBJ2-7 | TRBV10-3 | NA | many | TGTGCCATCAGTCATGAGGGGGGGAACCTGTACTTC | CAISHEGGNLYF
TRBJ2-1 | TRBV15 | TRBD2 | NA | TGTGCCACCAGCAGAATAGCTAGCGGGATAAATGAGCAGTTCTTC | CATSRIASGINEQFF
TRBJ2-7 | TRBV18 | TRBD1 | NA | TGTGCCAGCTCACCAATGGGACAGGGACTCGAGGAGCACTTC | CASSPMGQGLEEHF
TRBJ2-1 | TRBV20-1 | TRBD2 | few | TGCAGTGCGACTAGCGGGAAGTACAATGAGCAGTTCTTC | CSATSGKYNEQFF
TRBJ2-1 | TRBV4-1 | TRBD2 | NA | TGCGCCAGCAGCCAAGAAACCGGGACTAGCGGGAACAATGAGCAGTTCTTC | CASSQETGTSGNNEQFF
TRBJ2-3 | TRBV14 | TRBD2 | NA | TGTGCCAGCAGCCAAGATCTAGCGGGAGCGTCTTCGGGCACAGATACGCAGTATTTT | CASSQDLAGASSGTDTQYF
TRBJ2-1 | TRBV11-3 | TRBD2 | NA | TGTGCCAGCAGCCGACTTGGACTAGCAGGGGAGCAGTTCTTC | CASSRLGLAGEQFF
TRBJ2-2 | TRBV20-1 | TRBD1 | few | TGCAGTGCTAGTACAGGGGGCGGCACCGGGGAGCTGTTTTTT | CSASTGGGTGELFF
TRBJ1-1 | TRBV28 | NA | many | TGTGCCAGCAGTTTATACTTTGGGGGACCGAACACTGAAGCTTTCTTT | CASSLYFGGPNTEAFF
TRBJ2-2 | TRBV7-9 | NA | few | TGTGCCAGCAGCCCCCCCGCCTCCGCGGGCACCGGGGAGCTGTTTTTT | CASSPPASAGTGELFF
TRBJ2-1 | TRBV4-1 | NA | NA | TGCGCCAGCAGCCAAGTTACTAGGGGGAGTGAGCAGTTCTTC | CASSQVTRGSEQFF
TRBJ1-5 | TRBV28 | NA | NA | TGTGCCAGCAGTTTTCGACACATTAGCAATCAGCCCCAGCATTTT | CASSFRHISNQPQHF
TRBJ2-1 | TRBV12-3/TRBV12-4 | TRBD1 | many | TGTGCCAGCAGTCCAGACAGGGGATCCTACAATGAGCAGTTCTTC | CASSPDRGSYNEQFF
TRBJ2-1 | TRBV20-1 | NA | NA | TGCAGTGCTAGACCCAGGTACAATGAGCAGTTCTTC | CSARPRYNEQFF
TRBJ2-1 | TRBV27 | NA | NA | TGTGCCAGCAACTCGGGAGCCTACAATGAGCAGTTCTTC | CASNSGAYNEQFF
TRBJ2-3 | TRBV2 | TRBD2 | NA | TGTGCCAGCAGTGATCTAGCGGGGGTATCGGATACGCAGTATTTT | CASSDLAGVSDTQYF